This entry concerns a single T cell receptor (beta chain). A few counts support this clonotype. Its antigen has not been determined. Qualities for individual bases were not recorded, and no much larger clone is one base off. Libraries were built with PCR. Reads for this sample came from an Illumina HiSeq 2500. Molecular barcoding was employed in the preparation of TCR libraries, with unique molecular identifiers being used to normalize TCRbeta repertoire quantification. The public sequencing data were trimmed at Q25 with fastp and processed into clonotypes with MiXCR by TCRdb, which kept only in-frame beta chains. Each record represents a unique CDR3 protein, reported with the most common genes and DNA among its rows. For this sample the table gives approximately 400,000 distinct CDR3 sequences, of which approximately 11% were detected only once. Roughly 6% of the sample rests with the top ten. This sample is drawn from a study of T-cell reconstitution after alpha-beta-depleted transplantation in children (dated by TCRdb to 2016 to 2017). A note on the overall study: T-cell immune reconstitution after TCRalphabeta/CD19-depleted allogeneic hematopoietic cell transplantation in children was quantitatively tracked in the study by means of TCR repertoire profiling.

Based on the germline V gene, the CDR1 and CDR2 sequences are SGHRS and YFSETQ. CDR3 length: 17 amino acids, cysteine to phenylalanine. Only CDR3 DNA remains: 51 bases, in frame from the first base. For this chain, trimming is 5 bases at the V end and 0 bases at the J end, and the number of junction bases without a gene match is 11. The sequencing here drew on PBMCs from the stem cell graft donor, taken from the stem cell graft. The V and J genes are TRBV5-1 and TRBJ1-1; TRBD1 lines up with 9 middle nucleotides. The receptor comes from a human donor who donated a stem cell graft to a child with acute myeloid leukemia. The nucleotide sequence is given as TGCGCCAGCAGACTGGGACAGGGTGCGGGCATGAACACTGAAGCTTTCTTT. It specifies CASRLGQGAGMNTEAFF.